This T cell receptor (beta chain) comes out of a study of response to subunit inactivated influenza vaccine. This CDR3 has 13 residues. Germline CDR1 and CDR2: SEHNR and FQNEAQ (reference sequence). TCRdb re-called the RT-PCR reads with MiXCR, one entry per CDR3 protein. Among about 530,000 distinct CDR3 sequences listed, about an eighth were seen once. A remark on this clonotype: A read error may produce the germline difference seen at one junction end.

The clonotype comes from a man aged 45-60 years who received an inactivated influenza vaccine. Source: PBMCs from blood, taken on the day of vaccination. The J gene is TRBJ2-1, the V gene TRBV7-9; the D is unclear. The CDR3 nucleotides read TGTGCCAGCACCTTACCCCGGTTGAATGAGCAGTTCTTC. It is translated as CASTLPRLNEQFF. Complete variable domain (other parts from reference TRBV7-9 and TRBJ2-1): DTGVSQNPRHKITKRGQNVTFRCDPISEHNRLYWYRQTLGQGPEFLTYFQNEAQLEKSRLLSDRFSAERPKGSFSTLEIQRTEQGDSAMYLCASTLPRLNEQFFGPGTRLTVL.